These 9 T cell receptor beta chains came from one sample sequenced in a study of shared clonotypes between healthy human individuals. Only in-frame clones appear in the TCRdb table, and some are missing; sequencing was by immunoSEQ multiplex PCR. In the table there are roughly 570,000 clones, roughly 98% of which are singletons. CD45RO-negative, CCR7-positively selected cells formed the naive CD8 fraction, excluding terminally differentiated effector memory CD45RA+ cells. The sequencing sample was made of naive CD8+ T cells sorted from blood. These receptors all stem from a man aged 25 to 40 in good health.

The chain joins TRBV27 to TRBJ2-1, with D perhaps matching TRBD1 (6 bases). With 5 bases removed from V and 5 bases from J, the gap between germline ends came to 13 bases. Germline loops: CDR1 MNHEY, CDR2 SMNVEV (reference sequence). This CDR3 region has 14 residues. The CDR3 here is CASSALGGDNEQFF. CDR3 coding DNA: TGTGCCAGCAGTGCACTTGGGGGCGACAATGAGCAGTTCTTC.

The V call is TRBV27, the J call TRBJ2-3; D might be TRBD1 (5 bases). V lost 6 bases and J 4 bases, leaving 14 bases between the germline ends. Germline values: CDR1 MNHEY, CDR2 SMNVEV (reference sequence). This CDR3 is built from 14 residues. Here the CDR3 reads CASRSDSRADTQYF. In DNA, the CDR3 is TGTGCCAGCAGATCCGACAGTCGGGCAGATACGCAGTATTTT.

This clone showed up just once. The CDR3 region has the DNA TGTGCCAGCAGCCCTCGATTCGTCACTGAAGCTTTCTTT. It is translated as CASSPRFVTEAFF. J is TRBJ1-1 and V is TRBV7-8; D gene uncertain. Deletions cut 5 bases from V and 4 bases from J, with 11 bases between. From germline, CDR1 is SGHVS and CDR2 FQNEAQ. CDR3 length: 13 residues. The full variable domain, in which reference TRBV7-8 and TRBJ1-1 provide the parts outside the CDR3, is GAGVSQSPRYKVAKRGQDVALRCDPISGHVSLFWYQQALGQGPEFLTYFQNEAQLDKSGLPSDRFFAERPEGSVSTLKIQRTQQEDSAVYLCASSPRFVTEAFFGQGTRLTVV.

V and J are TRBV6-5 and TRBJ2-1, with a weak D call TRBD2 (5 bases). CDR1 is MNHEY, CDR2 SVGAGI, per germline. Trimming cost V 1 base and J 0 bases, with 10 bases left between them. This CDR3 is built from 16 residues. CDR3 DNA sequence: TGTGCCAGCAGTTACTTCCTTGGGAGCTCCTACAATGAGCAGTTCTTC. Protein: CASSYFLGSSYNEQFF.

The chain uses TRBV14 and TRBJ2-1; 7 positions agree with TRBD1. The CDR3 is made up of 15 amino acids. Germline loops: CDR1 SGHDN, CDR2 FVKESK. Losses at the gene ends were 4 bases for V and 0 bases for J; bases not matched to a gene: 3. The CDR3 is CASSPGQHSYNEQFF. DNA for the CDR3: TGTGCCAGCAGCCCGGGACAGCACTCCTACAATGAGCAGTTCTTC.

This clone was recorded once. V gene TRBV7-9 combines with J gene TRBJ2-7, with TRBD2 as a possible D gene (6 bases). The V and J ends lost 2 bases and 4 bases respectively, with 9 bases between them. The CDR3 runs to 13 residues. Germline V lookup: CDR1 SEHNR, CDR2 FQNEAQ (reference sequence). The chain's CDR3 is CASSLKGTYEQYF. For the CDR3, the DNA is TGTGCCAGCAGCTTAAAGGGGACTTACGAGCAGTACTTC.

V usage is TRBV7-9 and J usage is TRBJ2-7; 10 nucleotides match TRBD1. CDR3 length: 15 amino acids. Germline V lookup: CDR1 SEHNR, CDR2 FQNEAQ (reference sequence). V was pared by 5 bases and J by 7 bases, with 11 bases of the junction left unmatched. In DNA form, the CDR3 reads TGTGCCAGCAGCAGTGTTGGGACAGGGGAGGGGGAGCAGTACTTC. This sequence encodes CASSSVGTGEGEQYF.

The V call is TRBV5-1, the J call TRBJ2-5; D possibly matches TRBD1 or TRBD2 (7 bases each). The length of the CDR3 is 17 residues. The germline V gene encodes CDR1 SGHRS and CDR2 YFSETQ. Trimming removed 4 bases from V and 1 base from J, with 20 bases in between. The CDR3 loop is CASSDSHDREGQETQYF. The CDR3 nucleotides read TGCGCCAGCAGCGACTCCCACGACAGGGAGGGCCAAGAGACCCAGTACTTC.

As regards this clone: The same CDR3 is also encoded by other DNA sequences in this sample. This chain connects TRBV19 to TRBJ2-7; D assignment may be TRBD1 or TRBD2 (5 bases each). Looked up from germline, CDR1 is LNHDA and CDR2 is SQIVND (reference sequence). The V end lost 6 bases, the J end lost 4 bases, and 13 bases lay between the germline ends. This CDR3 contains 13 residues. CDR3 nucleotide sequence: TGTGCCAGTAGCCCTATTGGGGGATACGAGCAGTACTTC. The encoded protein is CASSPIGGYEQYF.